Reported below is one T cell receptor beta chain. This CDR3 has 14 amino acids. Trimming pared 4 bases from V and 4 bases from J, leaving 15 bases between. Germline V lookup: CDR1 SGHTS, CDR2 YDEGEE. Under the authors' procedure: Amplified reference gene primers provided the basis for estimating nucleated cell counts. Libraries were prepared by immunoSEQ multiplex PCR; TCRdb keeps only in-frame clonotypes and omits some of them. V, J and clone size are taken as reported in that table, and D and trimming were inferred from the DNA itself. Of 200,000 to 250,000 clones listed, roughly nine tenths are singletons. This entry belongs to a study of blood T cell repertoires in COVID-19. Study at large: Specimens from acute and convalescent COVID-19 originated in the United States, Italy and Spain. PBMCs, B-cell-depleted T cells, or T cells were the source of the cDNA or gDNA that made up the material.

The sequence derives from a man younger than 40 with acute or convalescent COVID-19. V gene TRBV5-8 combines with J gene TRBJ2-7; D might be TRBD1 or TRBD2, each matching 5 bases. The sample taken for sequencing was peripheral blood. The CDR3 sequence: CASSLGTGIYEQYF. Written as DNA, the CDR3 is TGTGCCAGCAGCCTGGGGACGGGAATTTACGAGCAGTACTTC.